Here is one T cell receptor (beta chain) with its context. There is no known antigen for this receptor. Per-base qualities were not stored, and no clone one base away is much larger. These data come from a study of shared clonotypes between healthy human individuals (TCRdb year 2020). As for the study more broadly: The cohort included a few men and a couple of women between 18 and 49 years of age. Leukapheresis yielded between about 0.9 and 9 billion PBMCs per donor. Different laboratories and diverse techniques were used to prepare libraries and sequence TCR repertoires, to increase sequencing depth and limit assay-specific biases. Blood TCR repertoires of a handful of healthy adults were deeply sequenced to estimate repertoire size and the extent of clonotype sharing between individuals. Per donor, three plates each were used for CD4 naive and CD4 memory, two for CD8 naive, and one for CD8 memory.

Using the deep immunoSEQ assay, TCR CDR3 regions were amplified from genomic DNA by multiplex PCR. Genomic DNA extracted from each cell subset was distributed evenly over all wells of several immunoSEQ 96-well plates, and each plate served as one replicate. For sorted subsets, about 220 ng of genomic DNA, equivalent to roughly 33,000 T cell genomes, went into each replicate PCR. The purified libraries were quantified using a Qubit 3.0 fluorometer, sized with a Bioanalyzer 2100, and then quantified again using the KAPA Library Quantification kit. Every immunoSEQ 96-well plate was sequenced on a dedicated single-read 150-cycle Illumina NextSeq 550 flow cell. The authors processed their data as follows. Because the immunoSEQ output held only junctional sequences and lacked quality scores, the filtering could not match the filtering applied to full-length reads. To assign V/J genes and CDR3, sequences were annotated against IMGT germline references using PyIR, a Python wrapper for IgBLAST v1.9. Reads were filtered out if the reads had weak V/J assignments (E-value above 1e-6), no CDR3, stop codons, out-of-frame junctions, or ambiguous translated residues. V3J clonotypes were defined by identical inferred V gene, J gene, and CDR3 amino acid sequence. The percentage overlap between two repertoires was calculated by dividing the number of shared unique clonotypes by the size of the smaller repertoire. RTK rarefaction, the Chao1 estimator, and Recon v2.1 estimates of unobserved clonotypes were used to assess repertoire richness. OLGA was used to compute generation probabilities for all TCRbeta clonotypes that the gDNA method yielded from four donors. TCRdb mirrors the immuneACCESS table, restricted to in-frame sequences. Some clones are absent from its copies; in checked studies, under half trace to an unresolved V gene, and the reason for the others is unknown. V, J and clone size are those of that table, while D and trimming were read from the DNA. This sample is represented by about 380,000 clones; 95% to 97% of them were singletons. Of the sample, about 0.34% is held by the ten largest clones.

Healthy HIV-negative adults with no recently reported acute infections or vaccinations were included as donors. Every donor was a Caucasian adult residing in Nashville, Tennessee, USA. CD8 memory samples combined magnetically selected CD45RO+ cells with CCR7-negative CD45RA+ effector memory (TemRA) cells. After blood collection by leukapheresis, PBMCs were isolated using Ficoll-Histopaque density gradient centrifugation and then cryopreserved in the vapor phase of liquid nitrogen. Analytical flow cytometry was used to check the purity and quantity of every magnetically sorted T cell population. Genomic DNA was isolated from each sorted fraction and quantified by UV absorbance on a Nanodrop 2000c. The junction shows trimming of 8 bases on V and 3 bases on J, and the gene matches do not reach 4 bases of it. The germline V gene (reference sequence) gives CDR1 as SEHNR and CDR2 as FQNEAQ. From the cysteine through the phenylalanine, the CDR3 covers 12 amino acids. CDR3 DNA is the only sequence kept; it has 36 bases, read in frame from the first base.

Study-level results and caveats: Rarefaction of sorted-subset datasets indicated incomplete sequencing despite the large sequencing depth. Compared with non-shared clonotypes, clonotypes shared by all four sorted-subset donors had higher generation probabilities. When several donors were compared, the shared fraction of clonotypes was about 5.4% for naive CD4, more than 3% for naive CD8, about 2.4% for memory CD4, and around 0.4% for memory CD8. Because the study included a small number of donors, the genetic and exposure-history diversity represented was limited. Naive subsets generally had larger estimated clonotype richness than memory subsets did. Sampling was restricted to blood, and TCR repertoires in tissue are likely to differ from TCR repertoires in blood. Pairwise subsampling indicated that sequencing depth was expected to affect the degree of clonotype sharing among donors.

This receptor was identified in a man aged 25 to 40 in good health. The sequenced material came from memory CD8+ T cells sorted from blood. This specimen's cell subset or site label, per the study, means: CD45RO+ cells pooled with CCR7-negative TemRA cells. The V and J genes are TRBV7-9 and TRBJ2-7; 7 junctional bases match TRBD1. The nucleotides are TGTGCCAGCGGCCCAGGGGGCTACGAGCAGTACTTC. It is translated as CASGPGGYEQYF.